Following are 32 T cell receptor beta chains from one sample sequenced in a study of metastatic and nonmetastatic thyroid tumors. Via MiXCR, TCRdb re-called the PCR reads. The sample contains roughly 48,000 clones, more than 15% of which appear only once. Every patient underwent thyroid surgery untreated. Sequencing was carried out using blood. These receptor sequences come from a female donor with papillary thyroid cancer or a benign thyroid nodule (not recorded which). Some clones in this sample may be carry-over from other donors' samples.

This clone was recorded at least ten times. The rearrangement links TRBV4-1 to TRBJ2-7; tentative D call: TRBD1 (5 bases). Per germline, CDR1 MGHRA and CDR2 YSYEKL. V shed 0 bases and J shed 3 bases, with 12 bases lying between them. The CDR3 contains 15 residues. The CDR3 nucleotides are TGCGCCAGCAGCCAAGATTCCGAGACAGTCTACGAGCAGTACTTC. Protein product: CASSQDSETVYEQYF.

The chain has TRBV6-2 or TRBV6-3 and TRBJ1-5; TRBD1 matches 8 bases. Germline loops: CDR1 MNHEY, CDR2 SVGEGT. This CDR3 contains 15 residues. J was trimmed by 9 bases and V by 3 bases; bases with no gene match: 10. This chain's CDR3 is CASSYRTGSSWPQHF. The CDR3 DNA reads TGTGCCAGCAGTTATCGGACAGGGTCCTCATGGCCCCAGCATTTT.

Many counts were recorded for this clone. The chain uses TRBV25-1 and TRBJ1-1, with D hard to call. V was shortened by 2 bases and J by 7 bases, with 11 bases between the two germline ends. Germline V gives CDR1 MGHDK, CDR2 SYGVNS. CDR3 length: 13 amino acids. Here the CDR3 reads CASSEMGTNEAFF. CDR3 coding DNA: TGTGCCAGCAGTGAAATGGGAACAAATGAAGCTTTCTTT.

V and J are TRBV2 and TRBJ2-2; weak D call: TRBD2 (6 bases). The ends were cut back, 10 bases at V and 4 bases at J, with 16 bases in the middle. Looked up from germline, CDR1 is SNHLY and CDR2 is FYNNEI. The CDR3 totals 14 residues. This chain's CDR3 is CANQGRGGTGELFF. CDR3 nucleotides: TGTGCCAACCAGGGTCGGGGAGGCACCGGGGAGCTGTTTTTT.

This clone was counted at least ten times. This chain uses TRBV6-4 with TRBJ2-5; the match to TRBD2 covers 8 bases. Germline V CDR1 and CDR2: MRHNA, SNTAGT. Trimming took 6 bases from V and 5 from J; bases not matched to a gene: 11. There are 15 residues in the CDR3. The CDR3 spells CASSASGGSGETQYF. The CDR3 DNA is TGTGCCAGCAGCGCCTCGGGGGGGTCCGGGGAGACCCAGTACTTC.

This chain joins TRBV6-1 and TRBJ2-7; D possibly corresponds to TRBD2 (7 bases). Deletions cut 6 bases from V and 0 bases from J, with 18 bases between. The CDR3 sequence is 16 residues long. Per germline, CDR1 MNHNS and CDR2 SASEGT. The CDR3 sequence: CASSPLLADSSYEQYF. The CDR3 nucleotides are TGTGCCAGCAGCCCACTCCTAGCGGACAGCTCCTACGAGCAGTACTTC.

This clone was counted ten times or more. This sequence joins TRBV7-2 and TRBJ2-1; 12 bases line up with TRBD2. Germline V gene lookup returns CDR1 SGHTA and CDR2 FQGNSA. This CDR3 contains 18 residues. The V gene end was trimmed by 0 bases and the J gene end by 2 bases; junction bases not matched to a gene: 5. CDR3 residues: CASSLALAGGPTYNEQFF. The CDR3 DNA follows: TGTGCCAGCAGCTTAGCACTAGCGGGAGGCCCCACCTACAATGAGCAGTTCTTC.

J is TRBJ2-2 and V is TRBV6-1; D tentatively reads TRBD1 or TRBD2 (5 bases each). The CDR3 runs 15 residues. Trimming removed 6 bases at V and 6 bases at J, with 17 bases between. Germline V gene sequence: CDR1 MNHNS, CDR2 SASEGT. DNA for the CDR3: TGTGCCAGCAGGAAACCCCCCAGGGACCCCGGGGAGCTGTTTTTT. Encoded protein: CASRKPPRDPGELFF.

Details on this clone: This may be a read error: a much more frequent sequence differs by one nucleotide. The sample carries other DNA sequences with the same CDR3. This chain joins TRBV20-1 and TRBJ2-7; no clear D gene. Looked up from germline, CDR1 is DFQATT and CDR2 is SNEGSKA (reference sequence). CDR3 size: 15 residues. Trimming stripped 2 bases from V and 0 bases from J, with 14 bases between. In nucleotides, the CDR3 is TGCAGTGCTAGAAGCGATGGGGATAGCTCCTACGAGCAGTACTTC. It translates to CSARSDGDSSYEQYF.

This clone was observed a few times. This clone may be a read error of a much larger clone one base away. Within the sample, other DNA sequences also encode this same CDR3. The V call is TRBV7-2, the J call TRBJ1-1; the D is unclear. This CDR3 has 13 amino acids. CDR1 and CDR2 (germline): SGHTA, FQGNSA. CDR3 sequence reads: CASSLDKNTEAFF. For the CDR3, the DNA is TGTGCCAGCAGCTTAGACAAGAACACTGAGGCTTTCTTT.

In this sample, this clone turned up many times. A much larger clone lies one base from this, so it may be a read error. The chain employs TRBV18 and TRBJ2-7; 7 bases line up with TRBD1. Germline V CDR1 and CDR2: KGHSH, LQKENI. The CDR3 totals 13 residues. The V segment lost 8 bases and the J segment 6 bases; nucleotides outside the gene matches: 10. The CDR3 DNA is TGTGCCAGCCCAATACAGGGGACCTCCGAGCAGTACTTC. Residues: CASPIQGTSEQYF.

This clone appeared many times. The CDR3 nucleotides read TGTGCCAGCGAGACTAGCGGGAGCCCGAATTTGGAGCAGTACTTC. Residues: CASETSGSPNLEQYF. The chain employs TRBV7-9 and TRBJ2-7; 12 bases agree with TRBD2. This CDR3 contains 15 residues. J gave up 7 bases and V 8 bases, and 12 bases lay outside the gene matches. From germline, CDR1 is SEHNR and CDR2 FQNEAQ (reference sequence).

In this sample, this clone turned up a few times. This may be a read error, as it is one base from a much larger clone. V gene TRBV28 combines with J gene TRBJ2-2; TRBD1 agrees at 8 bases. The J segment lost 13 bases and the V segment lost 5 bases, leaving 15 bases of the junction unmatched. CDR1 and CDR2 from the germline V gene are MDHEN and SYDVKM. The CDR3 extends over 15 amino acids. DNA of the CDR3: TGTGCCAGCAGTACATGGACAGGGAACACCTGGGGGCTGTTTTTT. This translates into CASSTWTGNTWGLFF.

This clone was picked up many times. V and J are TRBV20-1 and TRBJ2-3; 8 bases match TRBD1. V lost 0 bases and J lost 4; bases outside the gene matches: 9. The germline V gene has CDR1 DFQATT and CDR2 SNEGSKA (reference sequence). The CDR3 has 16 residues. The CDR3 is CSARETGAKGADTQYF. In nucleotides, the CDR3 is TGCAGTGCTAGAGAGACAGGGGCAAAAGGGGCAGATACGCAGTATTTT.

This clone has ten or more counts. This sequence joins TRBV7-2 and TRBJ2-1, with D possibly TRBD2 on 5 matching bases. The length of the CDR3 is 14 residues. V was pared by 6 bases and J by 9 bases, with 18 bases between. Germline CDR1 reads SGHTA; CDR2 reads FQGNSA. The CDR3 coding sequence is TGTGCCAGCAGTGGTTTAGCGAGGGCCATTGAGCAGTTCTTC. Its translation is CASSGLARAIEQFF.

As concerns this clone: A read error may produce the germline difference seen at one junction end. This chain links TRBV2 with TRBJ1-6; D is unclear. The CDR3 loop spans 14 amino acids. CDR1 SNHLY and CDR2 FYNNEI come from the germline V gene. CDR3 sequence: CASMVGHHHSPLHF. Written as DNA, the CDR3 is TGTGCCAGCATGGTCGGGCATCACCATTCACCCCTCCACTTC.

This clone was recorded at least ten times. The V and J genes are TRBV7-8 and TRBJ2-7; D gene uncertain. V gave up 3 bases and J gave up 0 bases, with 12 bases separating them. CDR3 length: 15 residues. CDR1 SGHVS and CDR2 FQNEAQ come from the germline V gene. The CDR3 DNA follows: TGTGCCAGCAGCTTCCGGGCCCCTCCCTCCTACGAGCAGTACTTC. Protein: CASSFRAPPSYEQYF.

This clone turned up a few times. The chain joins TRBV9 to TRBJ1-1; D unclear. This CDR3 contains 15 residues. Germline V gene data show CDR1 as SGDLS and CDR2 as YYNGEE. The germline V and J ends were trimmed by 4 bases and 1 base, with 14 bases remaining between them. CDR3 nucleotide sequence: TGTGCCAGCAGCTTAGGGCTACCTCAGAACACTGAAGCTTTCTTT. It specifies CASSLGLPQNTEAFF.

Points on this clone: A read error may produce the germline difference seen at one junction end. The chain joins TRBV3-1 to TRBJ2-2; D possibly uses TRBD1 or TRBD2 (5 bases each). Germline V gene data show CDR1 as LGHDT and CDR2 as YNNKEL (reference sequence). This CDR3 is built from 14 residues. CDR3 bases: TGTGCCAGCAGTATAACATCTTTGGCCAGGGAGCCGTTTTTT. It yields the protein CASSITSLAREPFF.

Concerning this clone itself: The junction and the germline gene differ at one end; a read error may be behind it. V usage is TRBV19 and J usage is TRBJ2-2, with D possibly being TRBD2 (6 bases). Per germline, CDR1 LNHDA and CDR2 SQIVND (reference sequence). This CDR3 comprises 17 residues. Written as DNA, the CDR3 is TGTGCCAGTAGTATAGATGGGCTAGCGCGGAACACCTGGGAGCTGTTTTTT. Encoded protein: CASSIDGLARNTWELFF.

This chain links TRBV9 with TRBJ2-5; TRBD2 matches at 10 bases. Germline V gives CDR1 SGDLS, CDR2 YYNGEE. CDR3 length equals 18 residues. V dropped 5 bases and J dropped 5; count of bases not matched to a gene: 18. The CDR3: CASRVGPAGGLREETQYF. CDR3 sequence (DNA): TGTGCCAGCAGAGTTGGTCCAGCGGGAGGGCTTAGGGAGGAGACCCAGTACTTC.

The table lists this clone with many counts. This chain uses TRBV20-1 with TRBJ1-5; no clear D. V was cut by 0 bases and J by 4 bases, with 4 bases left in between. Per the germline V gene, CDR1 is DFQATT and CDR2 is SNEGSKA (reference sequence). The CDR3 consists of 12 residues. CDR3 coding DNA: TGCAGTGCTAGAGATCGGAATCAGCCCCAGCATTTT. It is translated as CSARDRNQPQHF.

This clone has at least ten counts. The V and J genes are TRBV30 and TRBJ1-2, with 8 nucleotides matching TRBD1. Trimming took 3 bases from V and 3 from J; bases not matched to a gene: 9. In germline, CDR1 is GTSNPN, CDR2 SVGIG (reference sequence). The CDR3 runs to 15 residues. CDR3 sequence reads: CAWRPIRGRDYGYTF. In nucleotides, the CDR3 is TGTGCCTGGAGGCCTATCAGGGGGCGCGACTATGGCTACACCTTC. The full variable domain, rest sourced from reference TRBV30 and TRBJ1-2, is SQTIHQWPATLVQPVGSPLSLECTVEGTSNPNLYWYRQAAGRGLQLLFYSVGIGQISSEVPQNLSASRPQDRQFILSSKKLLLSDSGFYLCAWRPIRGRDYGYTFGSGTRLTVV.

In this sample, this clone turned up many times. The J gene is TRBJ2-3, the V gene TRBV20-1; D may be TRBD1 (5 bases). This CDR3 has 15 amino acids. Trimming took off 0 bases at V and 3 bases at J, with 13 bases between the two ends. Germline assignment: CDR1 DFQATT and CDR2 SNEGSKA (reference sequence). CDR3 in amino acids: CSARDWQGGTDTQYF. CDR3 in DNA: TGCAGTGCTAGAGATTGGCAGGGCGGTACAGATACGCAGTATTTT.

This clone was seen at least ten times. CDR3 region: CASSYEFGAEAFF. As DNA, the CDR3 is TGTGCCAGCAGTTATGAGTTCGGGGCTGAAGCTTTCTTT. V is TRBV28 and J is TRBJ1-1; D gene unclear. The ends were cut back, 4 bases at V and 6 bases at J, with 12 bases in the middle. The CDR3 is made up of 13 amino acids. Germline V gives CDR1 MDHEN, CDR2 SYDVKM.

On this clone: One junction end disagrees with the germline gene, perhaps due to a read error. This rearrangement joins TRBV7-8 to TRBJ1-6; D call uncertain. Germline loops: CDR1 SGHVS, CDR2 FQNEAQ. This CDR3 spans 14 amino acids. CDR3 in amino acids: CASRSDRNNSPLHF. The CDR3 DNA is TGTGCCAGCAGATCGGACCGAAATAATTCACCCCTACACTTT.

On this clone: No conserved phenylalanine or tryptophan ends this CDR3, so it is likely a read error. The chain carries TRBV20-1 and TRBJ2-7; 8 bases line up with TRBD1. Germline V gene lookup returns CDR1 DFQATT and CDR2 SNEGSKA (reference sequence). This CDR3 has 15 amino acids. V shed 3 bases and J 4 bases; nucleotides not matched to a gene: 11. The CDR3 DNA is TGCAGTGCTAGGAATGGACAGGGCCTCTCATACGAGCAGTACTCC. It codes for CSARNGQGLSYEQYS.

This clone was seen ten or more times. This chain joins TRBV7-8 and TRBJ1-6; D is perhaps TRBD1 (6 bases). Germline-derived CDR1 and CDR2 are SGHVS and FQNEAQ. The CDR3 is made up of 16 amino acids. V dropped 5 bases and J dropped 3 bases, with 14 bases sitting between them. CDR3: CASSPDSANYNSPLHF. Here the CDR3 DNA reads TGTGCCAGCAGCCCGGACAGCGCTAACTATAATTCACCCCTCCACTTT.

This clone was detected many times. The V gene is TRBV11-2, the J gene TRBJ2-1; 8 bases map to TRBD1. J gave up 8 bases and V 7 bases, and 13 bases lay outside the gene matches. The CDR3 is 15 amino acids. From germline, CDR1 is SGHAT and CDR2 FQNNGV. The CDR3 is CASKTSGGDEDEQFF. The CDR3 DNA reads as TGTGCCAGCAAAACATCAGGGGGCGATGAGGATGAGCAGTTCTTC. Complete variable domain (other parts from reference TRBV11-2 and TRBJ2-1): EAGVAQSPRYKIIEKRQSVAFWCNPISGHATLYWYQQILGQGPKLLIQFQNNGVVDDSQLPKDRFSAERLKGVDSTLKIQPAKLEDSAVYLCASKTSGGDEDEQFFGPGTRLTVL.

This clone was recorded a few times. This CDR3 is CASSTPGGGSYGYTF. CDR3 nucleotides: TGTGCCAGTAGTACTCCGGGAGGGGGCAGCTATGGCTACACCTTC. V usage is TRBV19 and J usage is TRBJ1-2; 7 bases agree with TRBD1. The CDR3 has 15 residues. Germline V gives CDR1 LNHDA, CDR2 SQIVND (reference sequence). The junction had 9 bases not matched to a gene; V was cut back by 4 bases and J by 4 bases.

In regard to this clone: Relative to the germline gene, one junction end is altered; a read error may explain this. V gene TRBV20-1 combines with J gene TRBJ1-6; 8 nucleotides match TRBD1. In germline, CDR1 is DFQATT, CDR2 SNEGSKA (reference sequence). The CDR3 length is 16 residues. CDR3 sequence: CSSRAGTGVNNSPLHF. The CDR3 region has the DNA TGCAGTTCTAGGGCCGGGACAGGAGTTAATAATTCACCCCTCCACTTT.

This chain joins TRBV12-3 or TRBV12-4 and TRBJ2-3; 15 bases are a match to TRBD2. This CDR3 has 20 residues. V dropped 5 bases and J dropped 2; count of bases not matched to a gene: 14. Written as DNA, the CDR3 is TGTGCCAGCAGTATTAGGACTAGCGGGAGGGCCCTCCTCCTCACAGATACGCAGTATTTT. This translates into CASSIRTSGRALLLTDTQYF.